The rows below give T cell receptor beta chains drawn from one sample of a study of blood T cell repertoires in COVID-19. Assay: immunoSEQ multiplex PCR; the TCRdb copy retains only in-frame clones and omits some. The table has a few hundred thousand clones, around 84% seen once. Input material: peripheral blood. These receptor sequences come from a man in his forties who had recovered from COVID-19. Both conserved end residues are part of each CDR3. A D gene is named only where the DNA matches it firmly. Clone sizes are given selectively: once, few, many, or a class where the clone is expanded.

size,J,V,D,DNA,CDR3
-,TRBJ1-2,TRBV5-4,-,TGTGCCAGCAGCCCGGGGGGGGGTAACTATGGCTACACCTTC,CASSPGGGNYGYTF
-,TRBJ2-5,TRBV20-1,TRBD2,TGCAGTGCTAGTCGTGGGACTAGCTTAGAGACCCAGTACTTC,CSASRGTSLETQYF
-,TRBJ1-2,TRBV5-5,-,TGTGCCAGCAGCTTGTGGGGGGCTAACTATGGCTACACCTTC,CASSLWGANYGYTF
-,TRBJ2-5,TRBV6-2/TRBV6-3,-,TGTGCCAGCAGTTCCATAAGACTAGGGAGGGAGACCCAGTACTTC,CASSSIRLGRETQYF
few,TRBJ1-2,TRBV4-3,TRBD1,TGCGCCAGCAGCCAAGAACCTCAGGGGGCGCGTGGCTACACCTTC,CASSQEPQGARGYTF
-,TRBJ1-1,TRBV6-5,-,TGTGCCAGCACTCGGGGTGCTGAAGCTTTCTTT,CASTRGAEAFF
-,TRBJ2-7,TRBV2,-,TGTGCCAGCGGGCTAGCGCGGTACGAGCAGTACTTC,CASGLARYEQYF
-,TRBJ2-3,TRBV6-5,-,TGTGCCAGCAGTTTACAGGGGGGGACAGATACGCAGTATTTT,CASSLQGGTDTQYF
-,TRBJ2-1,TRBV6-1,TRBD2,TGTGCCAGCAGTGAAAAGCGGGACTTCCCCGATGAGCAGTTCTTC,CASSEKRDFPDEQFF
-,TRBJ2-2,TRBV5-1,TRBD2,TGCGCCAGCAGCAAGACTAGCGGATCGAACACCGGGGAGCTGTTTTTT,CASSKTSGSNTGELFF
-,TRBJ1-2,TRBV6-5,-,TGTGCCAGCGGGGGCAGAGGCTATGGCTACACCTTC,CASGGRGYGYTF
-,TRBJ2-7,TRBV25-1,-,TGTGCCAGCAGTGAGGTAGGGGCAGGGTACGAGCAGTACTTC,CASSEVGAGYEQYF
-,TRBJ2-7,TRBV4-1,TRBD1,TGCGCCAGCAGCCAGGCCGGGACAGTGACCTACGAGCAGTACTTC,CASSQAGTVTYEQYF
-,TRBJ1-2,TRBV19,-,TGTGCCAGTAGTATAAGTACCCACCCGGCTAACTATGGCTACACCTTC,CASSISTHPANYGYTF
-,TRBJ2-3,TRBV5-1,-,TGCGCCAGCAGCCCCGAAGAGGGAGATACGCAGTATTTT,CASSPEEGDTQYF
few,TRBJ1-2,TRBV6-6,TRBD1,TGTGCCAGCAGGACAGGGGAGCGGGGCTACACCTTC,CASRTGERGYTF
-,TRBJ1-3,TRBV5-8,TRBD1,TGTGCCAGCAGCTTGTTTGTCGGGACAGAGAGAAAGGAGCATTTT,CASSLFVGTERKEHF
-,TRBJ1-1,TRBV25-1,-,TGTGCCAGCAGTGACCCGGGGTTGGACACTGAAGCTTTCTTT,CASSDPGLDTEAFF
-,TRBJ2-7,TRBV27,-,TGTGCCAGCGCTACTTGGTCTAGCGAGCAGTACTTC,CASATWSSEQYF
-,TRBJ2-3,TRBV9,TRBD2,TGTGCCAGCAGCGTAGAGACTAGCGGCTACACAGATACGCAGTATTTT,CASSVETSGYTDTQYF
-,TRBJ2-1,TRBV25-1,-,TGTGCCAGCAGCCCAACCGGGACACGGGAGCAGTTCTTC,CASSPTGTREQFF
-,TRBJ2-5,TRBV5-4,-,TGTGCCAGCAGTTCCCCGGCCAGGGCCCCCCAAGAGACCCAGTACTTC,CASSSPARAPQETQYF
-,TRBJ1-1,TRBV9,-,TGTGCCAGCAGCGTAGCAGGCAGTGGGAGAACTGAAGCTTTCTTT,CASSVAGSGRTEAFF
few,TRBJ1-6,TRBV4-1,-,TGCGCCAGCAGCCAAGAAAGCAGGGTGAATTCACCCCTCCACTTT,CASSQESRVNSPLHF
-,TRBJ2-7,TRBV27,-,TGTGCCAGCAGTTTCGAGACGAATCTTACAGCCTCCTACGAGCAGTACTTC,CASSFETNLTASYEQYF
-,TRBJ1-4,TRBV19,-,TGTGCCAGTAAGTCGCGAACAGATAATGAAAAACTGTTTTTT,CASKSRTDNEKLFF
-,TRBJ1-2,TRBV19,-,TGTGCTCCTGCGGAAACTTATGGCTACACCTTC,CAPAETYGYTF
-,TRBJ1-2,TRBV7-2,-,TGTGCCAGCAGTTCTGACGCAGGGGCCTATGGCTACACCTTC,CASSSDAGAYGYTF
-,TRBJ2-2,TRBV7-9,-,TGTGCCAGCAGCCTAATTAACACCGGGGAGCTGTTTTTT,CASSLINTGELFF
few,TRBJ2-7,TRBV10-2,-,TGCGCCAGCAGGGGGGGTTACTACGAGCAGTACTTC,CASRGGYYEQYF
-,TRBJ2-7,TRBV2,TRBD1,TGTGCCAGCCTCAGCACAGGGGGCGGCTACGAGCAGTACTTC,CASLSTGGGYEQYF
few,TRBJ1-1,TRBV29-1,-,TGCAGCGTCCTCAGGGGTGAAGCTTTCTTT,CSVLRGEAFF
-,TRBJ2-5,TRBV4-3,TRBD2,TGCGCCAGCAGCCAAGCGACTAGCAAAGTTGAGACCCAGTACTTC,CASSQATSKVETQYF
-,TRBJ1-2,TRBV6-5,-,TGTGCCAGCAGTCTTCCCGCACAGGACATCGACTACACCTTC,CASSLPAQDIDYTF
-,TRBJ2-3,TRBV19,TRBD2,TGTGCCACCCAGTCGCGGGGGGACACAGATACGCAGTATTTT,CATQSRGDTDTQYF
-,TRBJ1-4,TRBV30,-,TGTGCCTGGAGTGTATTTCAGGATGTTGAAAAACTGTTTTTT,CAWSVFQDVEKLFF
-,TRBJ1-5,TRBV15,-,TGTGCCACCAGCAGAGATCGGGGGCAGCCCCAGCATTTT,CATSRDRGQPQHF
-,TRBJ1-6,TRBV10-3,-,TGTGCCATCAGTGAGTCGGTGACAGTTATAAATTCACCCCTCCACTTT,CAISESVTVINSPLHF
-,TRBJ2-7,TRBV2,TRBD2,TGTGCCAGCAGTCCCCCCGAACCAACTAGCGGCCTTAACCCCTACGAGCAGTACTTC,CASSPPEPTSGLNPYEQYF
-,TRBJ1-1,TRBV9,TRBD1,TGTGCCAGCAGCGAGGCCAGGGGGCGGAGGAGCACTGAAGCTTTCTTT,CASSEARGRRSTEAFF
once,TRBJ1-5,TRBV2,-,TGTGCCAGCAACCAGGGTTCCAGCAATCAGCCCCAGCATTTT,CASNQGSSNQPQHF
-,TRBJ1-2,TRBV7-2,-,TGTGCCAGCAGCTCGGAACCAGGGGTGACCGGTGGCTACACCTTC,CASSSEPGVTGGYTF
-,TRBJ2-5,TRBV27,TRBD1,TGTGCCAGCAGTTTCTGGGACAGGGGTGGGGAGACCCAGTACTTC,CASSFWDRGGETQYF
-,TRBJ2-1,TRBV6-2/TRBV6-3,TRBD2,TGTGCCAGCAGTCCCCGGGACTACTACAATGAGCAGTTCTTC,CASSPRDYYNEQFF
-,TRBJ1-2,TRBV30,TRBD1,TGTGCCTGGAGCCGCGGAGGGACAGGGGGTTTGTTGGGTCCGGATGGCTACACCTTC,CAWSRGGTGGLLGPDGYTF
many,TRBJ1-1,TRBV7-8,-,TGTGCCAGCAGTCCCCAGAGGCTGGGTGAAGCTTTCTTT,CASSPQRLGEAFF
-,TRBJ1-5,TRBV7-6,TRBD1,TGTGCCAGCAGTCCCGGACAGGCGCCCAATCAGCCCCAGCATTTT,CASSPGQAPNQPQHF
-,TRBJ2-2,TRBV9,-,TGTGCCAGCAGATACAGGGTTTCCGGGGAGCTGTTTTTT,CASRYRVSGELFF
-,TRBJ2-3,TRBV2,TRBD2,TGTGCCAGCAGAGAACTAGCGGGAGTACTTGCAGATACGCAGTATTTT,CASRELAGVLADTQYF
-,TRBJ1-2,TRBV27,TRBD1,TGTGCCAGCAGTTCATGGACAGGGGAGTCAGGCTACACCTTC,CASSSWTGESGYTF
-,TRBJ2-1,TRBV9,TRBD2,TGTGCCAGCAGCCGAGGACTAGCGGGAGATCTCAGTGAGCAGTTCTTC,CASSRGLAGDLSEQFF
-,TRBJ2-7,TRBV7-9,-,TGTGCCAGCAGCCCGGGCCCCCGTGGGAGCGAGCAGTACTTC,CASSPGPRGSEQYF
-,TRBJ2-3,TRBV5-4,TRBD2,TGTGCCAGCAGCTCTAGCGGCAGCACAGATACGCAGTATTTT,CASSSSGSTDTQYF
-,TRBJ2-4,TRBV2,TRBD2,TGTGCCAGCAGTGAAACTAGCGGGGGGGCCTCGGGCAACATTCAGTACTTC,CASSETSGGASGNIQYF